This TCR beta chain was sequenced in a study of CD8 T cells in ankylosing spondylitis. Comments on this clonotype: Its antigen is undetermined.

This CDR3 is 14 amino acids long. V lost 10 bases to trimming and J lost 1 base, with 17 bases between them. Germline CDR1 reads SGHRS; CDR2 reads YFSETQ. Quantitative 5'-RACE with molecular barcodes generated TCR beta libraries. TCRdb analysed the 5' RACE reads with MiXCR anew, one entry per CDR3 protein. Of under 300,000 distinct CDR3 sequences listed, about 11% are singletons. General study findings and limits: Matched synovial fluid from ankylosing spondylitis patients was reported to be enriched for disease-linked clones.

The J gene is TRBJ2-5, the V gene TRBV5-1; D may be TRBD2 (6 bases). The specimen sequenced was blood, either unsorted or a sorted T cell fraction (not recorded which). The sequence came from a male donor with ankylosing spondylitis or in good health (not recorded which). The CDR3 coding sequence is TGCGCCTGCCGTCCTGGGGACTTCCAAGAGACCCAGTACTTC. It translates to CACRPGDFQETQYF.